This T cell receptor beta chain was identified in a study of HIV-infected children after antiretroviral therapy interruption. The TCR library was built from RNA with a 3' RACE protocol and unique molecular identifiers. TCRdb re-called the 3' RACE reads with MiXCR, one entry per CDR3 protein. The sample lists approximately 96,000 distinct CDR3 sequences, about 7% occurring once. This clonotype appeared many times. The treatment denotes: PENTA 11 planned treatment interruption arm or continuous ART arm. Material: CD45RA+ CD4+ T cells from PBMCs, pooled from several time points, obtained from a donor given antiretroviral therapy, either interrupted or continuous. Subset denoted: naive CD4+ CD45RA+ CD45RO- T cells. The receptor was isolated from a pool of human donors with HIV.

In DNA, the CDR3 is TGTGCCAGCAGTACACCGGGACGGACTCAGTTCTTC. It specifies CASSTPGRTQFF. The chain combines TRBV27 with TRBJ2-1, with D possibly called TRBD1 or TRBD2 (5 bases each). The CDR3 is 12 amino acids. V lost 5 bases, J lost 13 bases, and 15 bases lay in between. Germline assignment: CDR1 MNHEY and CDR2 SMNVEV (reference sequence).